The clone carrying this T cell receptor (beta chain) was counted only a few times. With 3 bases removed from V and 0 bases from J, the gap between germline ends came to 24 bases. The CDR3 sequence is 19 residues long. Germline loops: CDR1 GTSNPN, CDR2 SVGIG (reference sequence). With 60 Vbeta and 13 Jbeta primers, the PCR was carried out. Sequenced by immunoSEQ multiplex PCR; TCRdb stores in-frame clones only, minus some. The sample has a few hundred thousand clones, almost 80% seen once; the top ten hold more than 1.5%. Donors counted as nominally healthy when sampled, yet unrecorded immune exposures were likely. These data come from a study of cytomegalovirus exposure and HLA in healthy donors.

Input material: PBMCs. The chain employs TRBV30 and TRBJ1-5, with D perhaps matching TRBD1 (5 bases). The receptor comes from a young man in good health and CMV-seronegative. CDR3 protein: CAWRESGTGGIYSNQPQHF. CDR3 DNA: TGTGCCTGGAGGGAATCCGGGACGGGAGGGATATATAGCAATCAGCCCCAGCATTTT.